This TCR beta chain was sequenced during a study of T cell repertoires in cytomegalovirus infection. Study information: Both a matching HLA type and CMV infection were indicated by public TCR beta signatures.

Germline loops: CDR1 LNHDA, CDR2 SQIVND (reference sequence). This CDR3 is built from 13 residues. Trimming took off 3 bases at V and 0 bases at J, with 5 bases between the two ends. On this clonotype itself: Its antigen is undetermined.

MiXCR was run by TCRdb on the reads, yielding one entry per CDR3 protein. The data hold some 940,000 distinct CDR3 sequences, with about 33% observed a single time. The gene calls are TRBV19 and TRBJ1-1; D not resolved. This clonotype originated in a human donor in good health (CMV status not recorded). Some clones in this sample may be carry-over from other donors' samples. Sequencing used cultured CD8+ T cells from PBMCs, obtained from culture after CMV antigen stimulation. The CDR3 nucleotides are TGTGCCAGTAGTATTCTGGTGAACACTGAAGCTTTCTTT. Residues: CASSILVNTEAFF.